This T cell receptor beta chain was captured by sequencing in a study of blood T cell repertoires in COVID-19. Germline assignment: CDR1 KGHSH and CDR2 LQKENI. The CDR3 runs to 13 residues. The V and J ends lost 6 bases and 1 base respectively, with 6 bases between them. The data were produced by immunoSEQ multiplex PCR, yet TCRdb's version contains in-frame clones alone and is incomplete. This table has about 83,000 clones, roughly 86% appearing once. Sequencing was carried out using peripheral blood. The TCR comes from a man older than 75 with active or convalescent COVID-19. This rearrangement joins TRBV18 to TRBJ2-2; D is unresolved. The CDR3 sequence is CASSNLNTGELFF. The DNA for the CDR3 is TGTGCCAGCTCCAACTTGAACACCGGGGAGCTGTTTTTT.